The rows below give T cell receptor beta chains drawn from one sample of a study of T cell changes during pregnancy in multiple sclerosis. The data were produced by immunoSEQ multiplex PCR, yet TCRdb's version contains in-frame clones alone and is incomplete. Of tens of thousands of clones in the sample, 80% to 95% were seen once. Material: CD4+ T cells from peripheral blood mononuclear cells, obtained in the second trimester of pregnancy. The source of these receptors is a female donor with multiple sclerosis, enrolled in a pregnancy study. Each CDR3 is given with its conserved first and last residue. The D gene is left open where the match is weak. Size is stated for part of the rows, as once, few or many counts, or as a class when the clone is expanded.

clone_size: -
v_call: TRBV11-2
d_call: TRBD2
j_call: TRBJ2-5
cdr3_nt: TGTGCCAGCAAAGGCTGGAGTGGGGGGGTTCAAGAGACCCAGTACTTC
cdr3_aa: CASKGWSGGVQETQYF

clone_size: once
v_call: TRBV11-2
d_call: -
j_call: TRBJ1-2
cdr3_nt: TGTGCCAGCAGCTTAGATCTGGGAGATGGCTACACCTTC
cdr3_aa: CASSLDLGDGYTF

clone_size: -
v_call: TRBV2
d_call: -
j_call: TRBJ1-1
cdr3_nt: TGTGCCAGCAGTGAAGGCGGGAGGACTGAAGCTTTCTTT
cdr3_aa: CASSEGGRTEAFF

clone_size: -
v_call: TRBV11-2
d_call: TRBD2
j_call: TRBJ2-7
cdr3_nt: TGTGCCAGCAGCCCCGGGGGGGTTTGGCAGTACTTC
cdr3_aa: CASSPGGVWQYF

clone_size: -
v_call: TRBV4-2
d_call: -
j_call: TRBJ2-3
cdr3_nt: TGTGCCAGCAGCCTAGAACGTGAGGGAACAGATACGCAGTATTTT
cdr3_aa: CASSLEREGTDTQYF

clone_size: once
v_call: TRBV7-2
d_call: TRBD2
j_call: TRBJ2-5
cdr3_nt: TGTGCCAGCAGCTCGGCTAGCGGGGGGACAGAGACCCAGTACTTC
cdr3_aa: CASSSASGGTETQYF

clone_size: -
v_call: TRBV5-1
d_call: -
j_call: TRBJ1-1
cdr3_nt: TGCGCCAGCAGCCACCCAGGTAAAGTTTCCATGAACACTGAAGCTTTCTTT
cdr3_aa: CASSHPGKVSMNTEAFF

clone_size: -
v_call: TRBV18
d_call: TRBD1
j_call: TRBJ2-1
cdr3_nt: TGTGCCAGCTCACTTCGGACAGGGGAGTACAATGAGCAGTTCTTC
cdr3_aa: CASSLRTGEYNEQFF

clone_size: -
v_call: TRBV6-6
d_call: TRBD2
j_call: TRBJ2-3
cdr3_nt: TGTGCCAGCGCCCTCGCGGCGGGAGGTTGGGCAGATACGCAGTATTTT
cdr3_aa: CASALAAGGWADTQYF

clone_size: -
v_call: TRBV18
d_call: -
j_call: TRBJ2-1
cdr3_nt: TGTGCCAGCTCACCAAGACAGAACAATGAGCAGTTCTTC
cdr3_aa: CASSPRQNNEQFF

clone_size: -
v_call: TRBV4-1
d_call: TRBD1
j_call: TRBJ1-3
cdr3_nt: TGCGCCAGCAGCCGGGGACAGGGGGTGAGAAACACCATATATTTT
cdr3_aa: CASSRGQGVRNTIYF

clone_size: -
v_call: TRBV5-1
d_call: TRBD1
j_call: TRBJ1-1
cdr3_nt: TGCGCCAGCAGCTTGGTGAGACAGGGGACTGAAGCTTTCTTT
cdr3_aa: CASSLVRQGTEAFF

clone_size: -
v_call: TRBV18
d_call: -
j_call: TRBJ1-1
cdr3_nt: TGTGCCAGCTCACGAGGTCAGAACACTGAAGCTTTCTTT
cdr3_aa: CASSRGQNTEAFF

clone_size: -
v_call: TRBV6-1
d_call: -
j_call: TRBJ1-2
cdr3_nt: TGTGCCAGCGGGCGGGAGGCGGGCTACACCTTC
cdr3_aa: CASGREAGYTF

clone_size: once
v_call: TRBV6-6
d_call: TRBD2
j_call: TRBJ2-5
cdr3_nt: TGTGCCAGCTCGCGGGAGATCATAGGAGAGACCCAGTACTTC
cdr3_aa: CASSREIIGETQYF

clone_size: -
v_call: TRBV28
d_call: -
j_call: TRBJ2-3
cdr3_nt: TGTGCCAGCAGTTTAAATCCCCCGGGGGGCACAGATACGCAGTATTTT
cdr3_aa: CASSLNPPGGTDTQYF

clone_size: -
v_call: TRBV9
d_call: -
j_call: TRBJ1-2
cdr3_nt: TGTGCCAGCAGCGCCGCTACAGCCGGGGTGGCCTATGGCTACACCTTC
cdr3_aa: CASSAATAGVAYGYTF

clone_size: -
v_call: TRBV5-6
d_call: -
j_call: TRBJ2-5
cdr3_nt: TGTGCCAGCAGCTTGGTCCGGATGGGAGGCACTAGCGAGACCCAGTACTTC
cdr3_aa: CASSLVRMGGTSETQYF

clone_size: -
v_call: TRBV6-5
d_call: -
j_call: TRBJ2-7
cdr3_nt: TGTGCCAGCTTGAAACGTGGGAGCTCCTACGAGCAGTACTTC
cdr3_aa: CASLKRGSSYEQYF